Below are 25 T cell receptor beta chains sequenced from a single sample in a study of shared clonotypes between healthy human individuals (dated by TCRdb to between 2020 and 2021). The library was made by the immunoSEQ multiplex PCR assay. TCRdb took this table from immuneACCESS and kept in-frame rearrangements with V and J called. Such tables lack part of the clones; where checked against another copy, unresolved V genes explain under half of the gap, and the rest is unexplained. Present in this sample are approximately 2.1 million clones, 85% to 95% of which were seen just once. The biggest ten clones account for under 0.45% of the sample. Input material: naive CD4+ T cells from PBMCs. According to the study, the label for this sample's cell subset or site signals: CD45RA+ positively selected. The source is a man aged 18 to 29 in good health. Some clones in this sample may be carry-over from other donors' samples.

CDR3 coding DNA: TGTGCCAGCAGCTTAATGGGCACGCATATAAATGAGCAGTTCTTC. This sequence encodes CASSLMGTHINEQFF. The chain has TRBV7-2 and TRBJ2-1; no clear D. CDR1 is SGHTA, CDR2 FQGNSA, per germline. V gave up 2 bases and J gave up 7 bases, with 15 bases separating them. There are 15 residues in the CDR3.

The chain has TRBV7-3 and TRBJ1-2; D unresolved. Trimming pared 1 base from V and 7 bases from J, leaving 10 bases between. This CDR3 region has 13 residues. Germline CDR1 is SGHTA and CDR2 is FQGTGA. CDR3 protein: CASSLNSRVGYTF. CDR3 DNA: TGTGCCAGCAGCTTAAACTCTCGGGTTGGCTACACCTTC.

The chain employs TRBV18 and TRBJ1-1; perhaps TRBD1 as D (6 bases). The CDR3 extends over 15 amino acids. Germline CDR1 reads KGHSH; CDR2 reads LQKENI. V was shortened by 7 bases and J by 5 bases, with 20 bases between the two germline ends. The CDR3 region is CASFKSQGSVTEAFF. CDR3 bases: TGTGCCAGCTTCAAATCGCAGGGGAGTGTGACTGAAGCTTTCTTT.

This sequence joins TRBV19 and TRBJ1-2; no definite D call. V was shortened by 8 bases and J by 2 bases, with 12 bases between the two germline ends. Germline lookup yields CDR1 LNHDA and CDR2 SQIVND (reference sequence). This CDR3 has 13 amino acids. CDR3 sequence (DNA): TGTGCCAGTGGCGGCAGGCCGAACTATGGCTACACCTTC. As protein: CASGGRPNYGYTF.

V and J are TRBV6-6 and TRBJ1-2; D is uncertain. The germline gives CDR1 MNHNY, CDR2 SVGAGI (reference sequence). The CDR3 spans 14 residues. Trimming cost V 6 bases and J 8 bases, with 19 bases left between them. DNA for the CDR3: TGTGCCAGCAGCAGCGTAAGGGTGCCGGTGGGCTACACCTTC. Amino acid sequence: CASSSVRVPVGYTF.

The chain joins TRBV2 to TRBJ2-2; the match to TRBD2 covers 12 bases. J was trimmed by 6 bases and V by 5 bases; bases with no gene match: 10. CDR1 and CDR2 (germline): SNHLY, FYNNEI. The CDR3 sequence is 17 residues long. CDR3 bases: TGTGCCAGCAGTAAACTACTGACTAGCGGGAGCCCCGGGGAGCTGTTTTTT. Translating it yields CASSKLLTSGSPGELFF.

This chain joins TRBV5-8 and TRBJ2-2; either TRBD1 or TRBD2 may supply D (5 bases each). Germline CDR1 reads SGHTS; CDR2 reads YDEGEE. V dropped 2 bases and J dropped 4 bases, with 12 bases sitting between them. The CDR3 loop spans 15 amino acids. The CDR3 region is CASSFGTRGTGELFF. In DNA, the CDR3 is TGTGCCAGCAGCTTCGGGACGAGGGGCACCGGGGAGCTGTTTTTT.

The V call is TRBV20-1, the J call TRBJ2-7; maybe TRBD1 (6 bases). Germline V gene sequence: CDR1 DFQATT, CDR2 SNEGSKA (reference sequence). Between the trimmed V and J ends, which lost 5 bases and 9 bases, there was a span of 14 bases. The CDR3 totals 11 residues. The CDR3 sequence is CSAQTGGRQYF. CDR3 in DNA: TGCAGTGCTCAGACAGGTGGAAGGCAGTACTTC.

The rearrangement uses TRBV19 and TRBJ2-7; D remains unclear. Germline V gene sequence: CDR1 LNHDA, CDR2 SQIVND (reference sequence). Trimming took 2 bases from V and 0 from J, leaving 11 bases between them. This CDR3 is 15 amino acids long. The CDR3 nucleotides read TGTGCCAGTAGTATACAGTCTAGAGGCTCCTACGAGCAGTACTTC. This sequence encodes CASSIQSRGSYEQYF.

The gene calls are TRBV6-5 and TRBJ2-7; the match to TRBD2 covers 7 bases. The V gene end was trimmed by 6 bases and the J gene end by 5 bases; junction bases not matched to a gene: 13. Germline V lookup: CDR1 MNHEY, CDR2 SVGAGI. The CDR3 runs 15 residues. The CDR3 DNA is TGTGCCAGCAGCGGAGCTCGGACTAGATCGCACGAGCAGTACTTC. This encodes CASSGARTRSHEQYF.

The chain is built from TRBV5-1 and TRBJ2-7, with TRBD2 matching 10 bases. This CDR3 contains 15 residues. The junction had 6 bases not matched to a gene; V was cut back by 5 bases and J by 1 base. From germline, CDR1 is SGHRS and CDR2 YFSETQ. CDR3 sequence: CASSWATSGSYEQYF. In DNA form, the CDR3 reads TGCGCCAGCAGTTGGGCGACTAGCGGGTCCTACGAGCAGTACTTC.

The chain uses TRBV5-1 and TRBJ1-1; D remains ambiguous. Trimming removed 4 bases at V and 11 bases at J, with 21 bases between. Germline V gene lookup returns CDR1 SGHRS and CDR2 YFSETQ. This CDR3 has 14 residues. This CDR3 reads CASSSSAGVRSAFF. CDR3 nucleotide sequence: TGCGCCAGCAGCAGCTCGGCGGGTGTACGTTCTGCTTTCTTT. The full variable domain, its missing parts supplied by reference TRBV5-1 and TRBJ1-1, is KAGVTQTPRYLIKTRGQQVTLSCSPISGHRSVSWYQQTPGQGLQFLFEYFSETQRNKGNFPGRFSGRQFSNSRSEMNVSTLELGDSALYLCASSSSAGVRSAFFGQGTRLTVV.

The chain combines TRBV5-1 with TRBJ2-7; the D call may be TRBD1 or TRBD2 (6 bases each). The CDR3 loop spans 18 amino acids. Trimming took off 4 bases at V and 0 bases at J, with 23 bases between the two ends. The germline V gene encodes CDR1 SGHRS and CDR2 YFSETQ. Here the CDR3 reads CASSPRSSKGGFSYEQYF. The CDR3 DNA reads TGCGCCAGCAGCCCAAGAAGCTCTAAGGGGGGCTTCTCCTACGAGCAGTACTTC.

For this clone: This CDR3 is also generated by other DNA sequences in the sample. V gene TRBV5-4 combines with J gene TRBJ2-3; D unresolved. The CDR3 spans 12 residues. Trimming removed 2 bases at V and 6 bases at J, with 7 bases between. Germline loops: CDR1 SGHNT, CDR2 YYREEE (reference sequence). CDR3 in DNA: TGTGCCAGCAGCTTACGGGCGGATACGCAGTATTTT. It is translated as CASSLRADTQYF.

The chain links TRBV14 to TRBJ2-1, with D maybe TRBD2 (5 bases). Trimming cost V 5 bases and J 2 bases, with 10 bases left between them. The CDR3 length is 14 residues. CDR1 and CDR2 from the germline V gene are SGHDN and FVKESK. This CDR3 reads CASSNSGPYNEQFF. The CDR3 nucleotides are TGTGCCAGCAGCAACAGCGGACCCTACAATGAGCAGTTCTTC.

The gene calls are TRBV7-9 and TRBJ2-1; D remains ambiguous. This CDR3 has 12 residues. The germline gives CDR1 SEHNR, CDR2 FQNEAQ (reference sequence). Trimming removed 5 bases from V and 4 bases from J, with 6 bases in between. CDR3 coding DNA: TGTGCCAGCAGCCTTAGGTACAATGAGCAGTTCTTC. Encoded protein: CASSLRYNEQFF.

This clone was counted between two and nine times. The gene calls are TRBV28 and TRBJ1-5; possibly TRBD1 for D (5 bases). Per germline, CDR1 MDHEN and CDR2 SYDVKM. The CDR3 runs 14 residues. Trimming stripped 7 bases from V and 2 bases from J, with 12 bases between. CDR3 bases: TGTGCCAGCACCCCGGGGGGAGGCAATCAGCCCCAGCATTTT. Translating gives CASTPGGGNQPQHF.

V gene TRBV2 combines with J gene TRBJ2-5; 12 nucleotides agree with TRBD2. The CDR3 runs to 15 residues. Trimming at V came to 4 bases and at J to 2 bases, leaving 2 bases not matched to a gene. Per germline, CDR1 SNHLY and CDR2 FYNNEI. This CDR3 reads CASSGTSGKQETQYF. The CDR3 DNA follows: TGTGCCAGCAGTGGGACTAGCGGGAAGCAAGAGACCCAGTACTTC.

The rearrangement uses TRBV7-9 and TRBJ2-1; TRBD2 agrees at 10 bases. The CDR3 length is 15 residues. The V segment lost 2 bases and the J segment 7 bases; nucleotides outside the gene matches: 5. The germline gives CDR1 SEHNR, CDR2 FQNEAQ (reference sequence). CDR3 region: CASSLLAGAWNEQFF. CDR3 coding DNA: TGTGCCAGCAGCTTACTAGCGGGAGCGTGGAATGAGCAGTTCTTC.

The rearrangement links TRBV5-1 to TRBJ1-5; 8 nucleotides agree with TRBD1. Trimming at V came to 4 bases and at J to 3 bases, leaving 3 bases not matched to a gene. In germline, CDR1 is SGHRS, CDR2 YFSETQ. CDR3 length: 14 residues. CDR3 amino acids: CASSAGQVNQPQHF. In nucleotides, the CDR3 is TGCGCCAGCAGCGCGGGACAGGTCAATCAGCCCCAGCATTTT.

The rearrangement joins TRBV5-4 to TRBJ2-7; D is ambiguous. Germline assignment: CDR1 SGHNT and CDR2 YYREEE (reference sequence). Trimming took off 1 base at V and 1 base at J, with 6 bases between the two ends. This CDR3 comprises 13 residues. The DNA for the CDR3 is TGTGCCAGCAGCTTGCGGCCTTCCTACGAGCAGTACTTC. It specifies CASSLRPSYEQYF.

J is TRBJ2-5 and V is TRBV7-2; D is unclear. Germline V gives CDR1 SGHTA, CDR2 FQGNSA. The CDR3 loop spans 17 amino acids. V shed 1 base and J shed 2 bases, with 17 bases lying between them. CDR3 coding DNA: TGTGCCAGCAGCTTAGGCAGGCCAACTCGGAATCAAGAGACCCAGTACTTC. Translated, it gives CASSLGRPTRNQETQYF. The variable domain in full, with the rest retrieved from reference TRBV7-2 and TRBJ2-5, is GAGVSQSPSNKVTEKGKDVELRCDPISGHTALYWYRQSLGQGLEFLIYFQGNSAPDKSGLPSDRFSAERTGGSVSTLTIQRTQQEDSAVYLCASSLGRPTRNQETQYFGPGTRLLVL.

On this clone itself: Other DNA variants within this sample encode the same CDR3. This rearrangement joins TRBV6-6 to TRBJ2-1; 8 bases map to TRBD2. The CDR3 is made up of 15 amino acids. V lost 5 bases to trimming and J lost 3 bases; unmatched junction nucleotides: 6. Germline V lookup: CDR1 MNHNY, CDR2 SVGAGI (reference sequence). CDR3 sequence: CASSASGSSYNEQFF. DNA for the CDR3: TGTGCCAGCAGTGCCAGCGGGAGTAGCTACAATGAGCAGTTCTTC.

The chain is built from TRBV7-2 and TRBJ2-7; D may be TRBD2 (5 bases). The length of the CDR3 is 14 residues. With 0 bases removed from V and 0 bases from J, the gap between germline ends came to 6 bases. Germline loops: CDR1 SGHTA, CDR2 FQGNSA. The CDR3 bases are TGTGCCAGCAGCTTAGCGGGAGACTCCTACGAGCAGTACTTC. Translated: CASSLAGDSYEQYF.

This chain connects TRBV28 to TRBJ2-7; no clear D gene. Per the germline V gene, CDR1 is MDHEN and CDR2 is SYDVKM. Between the trimmed V and J ends, which lost 3 bases and 0 bases, there was a span of 24 bases. CDR3 length: 19 amino acids. CDR3 loop: CASSFMKFEFVGGSYEQYF. The CDR3 coding sequence is TGTGCCAGCAGTTTTATGAAATTTGAGTTCGTGGGCGGCTCCTACGAGCAGTACTTC.